The T cell receptor beta chain under discussion was sequenced for a study of a mutant IDH1 vaccine in newly diagnosed glioma. Study context: Every participant had undergone radiotherapy, temozolomide, or both before, and most underwent both. Study-level findings and limits: No link was apparently found between pseudoprogression and changes in top peripheral T cell clonotypes.

Time point meaning: baseline, week 1 (first vaccination visit). Sample treatment: pre-vaccination baseline after standard-of-care therapy. Regarding this clone: Its matching antigen is unknown.

The data were produced by immunoSEQ multiplex PCR, yet TCRdb's version contains in-frame clones alone and is incomplete. The data hold around 50,000 clones, with about nine tenths observed a single time. This TCR derives from a man in his forties with glioma. Sample: PBMCs, taken from a glioma patient treated with radiotherapy, temozolomide or both.

The CDR3 DNA reads TGTGCCAGCAGCCAAGCGACAGCGAGCTCTGGAAACACCATATATTTT. Amino acids: CASSQATASSGNTIYF. The rearrangement uses TRBV4-2 and TRBJ1-3, with D possibly being TRBD1 (5 bases). Germline V gives CDR1 LGHNA, CDR2 YNFKEQ. There are 16 residues in the CDR3. V gave up 1 base and J gave up 0 bases, with 10 bases separating them.